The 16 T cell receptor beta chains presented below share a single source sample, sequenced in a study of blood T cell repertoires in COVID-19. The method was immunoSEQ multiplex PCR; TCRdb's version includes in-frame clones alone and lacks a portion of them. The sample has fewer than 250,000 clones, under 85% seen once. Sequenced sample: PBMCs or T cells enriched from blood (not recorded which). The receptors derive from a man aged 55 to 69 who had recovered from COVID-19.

CDR3 in amino acids: CASSLGRGLVAFF. CDR3 DNA sequence: TGTGCCAGCAGCTTGGGGAGGGGGCTTGTGGCTTTCTTT. The chain couples TRBV5-6 to TRBJ1-1; the match to TRBD1 covers 7 bases. Germline CDR1 SGHDT, CDR2 YYEEEE. With 0 bases clipped from V and 11 bases from J, the junction kept 7 bases outside the gene matches. The CDR3 is 13 amino acids.

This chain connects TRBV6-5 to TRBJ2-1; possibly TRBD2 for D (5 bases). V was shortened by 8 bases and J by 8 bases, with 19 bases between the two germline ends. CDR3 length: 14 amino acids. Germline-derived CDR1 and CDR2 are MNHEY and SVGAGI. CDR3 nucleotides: TGTGCCAGCCGCGACGTCGGGCTAGCCGATGAGCAGTTCTTC. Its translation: CASRDVGLADEQFF.

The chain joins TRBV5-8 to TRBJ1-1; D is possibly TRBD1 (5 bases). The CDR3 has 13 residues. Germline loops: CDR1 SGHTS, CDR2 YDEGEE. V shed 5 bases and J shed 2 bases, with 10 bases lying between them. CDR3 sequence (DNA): TGTGCCAGCAGTCTGCAGGGTAACACTGAAGCTTTCTTT. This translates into CASSLQGNTEAFF. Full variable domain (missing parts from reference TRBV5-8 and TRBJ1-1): EAGVTQSPTHLIKTRGQQATLRCSPISGHTSVYWYQQALGLGLQFLLWYDEGEERNRGNFPPRFSGRQFPNYSSELNVNALELEDSALYLCASSLQGNTEAFFGQGTRLTVV.

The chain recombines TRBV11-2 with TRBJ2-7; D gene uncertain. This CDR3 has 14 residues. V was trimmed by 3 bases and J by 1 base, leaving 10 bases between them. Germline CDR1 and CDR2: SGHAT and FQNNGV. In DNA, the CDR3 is TGTGCCAGCAGCTTCGCTGTACAATCCTACGAGCAGTACTTC. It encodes CASSFAVQSYEQYF.

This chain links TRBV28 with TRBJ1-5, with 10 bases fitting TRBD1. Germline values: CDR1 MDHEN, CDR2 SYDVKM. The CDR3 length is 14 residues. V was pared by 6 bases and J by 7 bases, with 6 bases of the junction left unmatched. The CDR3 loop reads CASSRDRGLQPQHF. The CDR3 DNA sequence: TGTGCCAGCAGCCGGGACAGGGGTTTACAGCCCCAGCATTTT. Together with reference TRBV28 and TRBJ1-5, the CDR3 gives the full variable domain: DVKVTQSSRYLVKRTGEKVFLECVQDMDHENMFWYRQDPGLGLRLIYFSYDVKMKEKGDIPEGYSVSREKKERFSLILESASTNQTSMYLCASSRDRGLQPQHFGDGTRLSIL.

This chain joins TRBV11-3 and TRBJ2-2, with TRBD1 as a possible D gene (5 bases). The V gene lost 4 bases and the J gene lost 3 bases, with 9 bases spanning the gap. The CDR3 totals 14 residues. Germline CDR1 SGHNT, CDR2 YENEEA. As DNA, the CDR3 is TGTGCCAGCAGCTCCCAAGGGGACACCGGGGAGCTGTTTTTT. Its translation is CASSSQGDTGELFF.

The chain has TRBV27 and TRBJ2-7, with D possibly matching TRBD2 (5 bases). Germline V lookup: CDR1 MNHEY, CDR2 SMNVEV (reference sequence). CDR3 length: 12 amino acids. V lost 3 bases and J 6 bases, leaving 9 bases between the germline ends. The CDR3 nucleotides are TGTGCCAGCAGTTTCCGGGGATCCGAGCAGTACTTC. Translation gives CASSFRGSEQYF.

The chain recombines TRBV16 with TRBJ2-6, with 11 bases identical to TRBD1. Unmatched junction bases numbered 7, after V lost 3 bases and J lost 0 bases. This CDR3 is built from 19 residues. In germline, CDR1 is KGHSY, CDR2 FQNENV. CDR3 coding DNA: TGTGCCAGCAGCCAGACCGGGACAGGGGGACCCTCTGGGGCCAACGTCCTGACTTTC. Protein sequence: CASSQTGTGGPSGANVLTF.

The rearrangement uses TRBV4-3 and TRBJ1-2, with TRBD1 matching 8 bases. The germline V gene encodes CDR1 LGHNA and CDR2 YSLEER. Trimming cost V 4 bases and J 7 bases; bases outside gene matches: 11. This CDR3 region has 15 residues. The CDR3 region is CASSPVGQAFGGYTF. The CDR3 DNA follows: TGCGCCAGCAGCCCCGTGGGACAGGCATTTGGTGGCTACACCTTC.

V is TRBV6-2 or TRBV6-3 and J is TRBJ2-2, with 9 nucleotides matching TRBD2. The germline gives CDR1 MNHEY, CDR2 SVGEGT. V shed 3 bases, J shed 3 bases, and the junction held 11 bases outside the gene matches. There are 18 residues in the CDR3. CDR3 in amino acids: CASSYFSGGQPYTGELFF. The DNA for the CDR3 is TGTGCCAGCAGTTATTTTAGCGGGGGCCAACCTTACACCGGGGAGCTGTTTTTT.

The CDR3 region is CASSPNSRDSEAFF. The CDR3 DNA sequence: TGTGCCAGCTCACCGAACTCCAGGGATTCTGAAGCTTTCTTT. This rearrangement joins TRBV18 to TRBJ1-1; perhaps TRBD1 as D (5 bases). The CDR3 length is 14 residues. V was trimmed by 3 bases and J by 6 bases, leaving 14 bases between them. Germline CDR1 is KGHSH and CDR2 is LQKENI.

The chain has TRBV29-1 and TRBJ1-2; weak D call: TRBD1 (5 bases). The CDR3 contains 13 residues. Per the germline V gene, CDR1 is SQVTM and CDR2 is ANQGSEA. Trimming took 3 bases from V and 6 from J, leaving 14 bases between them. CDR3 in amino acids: CSVDFGAPDGYTF. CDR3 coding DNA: TGCAGCGTTGATTTTGGGGCGCCAGATGGCTACACCTTC.

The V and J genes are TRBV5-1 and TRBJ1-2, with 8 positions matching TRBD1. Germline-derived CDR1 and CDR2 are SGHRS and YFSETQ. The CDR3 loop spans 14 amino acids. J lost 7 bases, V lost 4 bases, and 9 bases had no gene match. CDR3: CASSLGQGNGGYTF. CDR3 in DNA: TGCGCCAGCAGCCTAGGACAGGGTAACGGTGGCTACACCTTC.

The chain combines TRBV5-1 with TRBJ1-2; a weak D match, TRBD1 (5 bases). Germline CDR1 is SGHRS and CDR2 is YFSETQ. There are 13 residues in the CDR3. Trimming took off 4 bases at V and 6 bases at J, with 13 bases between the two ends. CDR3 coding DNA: TGCGCCAGCAGCGGAGACAGTAAAAATGGCTACACCTTC. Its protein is CASSGDSKNGYTF.

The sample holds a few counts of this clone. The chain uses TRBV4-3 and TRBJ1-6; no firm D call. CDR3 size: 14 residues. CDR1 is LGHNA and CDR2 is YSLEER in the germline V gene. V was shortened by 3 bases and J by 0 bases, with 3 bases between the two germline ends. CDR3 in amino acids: CASSQSSYNSPLHF. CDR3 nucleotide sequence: TGCGCCAGCAGCCAGAGCTCCTATAATTCACCCCTCCACTTT.

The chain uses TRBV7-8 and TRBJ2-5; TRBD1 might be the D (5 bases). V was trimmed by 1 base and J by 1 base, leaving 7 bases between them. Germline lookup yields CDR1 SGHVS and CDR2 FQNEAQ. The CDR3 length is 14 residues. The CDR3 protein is CASSLEGFQETQYF. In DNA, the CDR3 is TGTGCCAGCAGCTTAGAGGGGTTCCAAGAGACCCAGTACTTC.